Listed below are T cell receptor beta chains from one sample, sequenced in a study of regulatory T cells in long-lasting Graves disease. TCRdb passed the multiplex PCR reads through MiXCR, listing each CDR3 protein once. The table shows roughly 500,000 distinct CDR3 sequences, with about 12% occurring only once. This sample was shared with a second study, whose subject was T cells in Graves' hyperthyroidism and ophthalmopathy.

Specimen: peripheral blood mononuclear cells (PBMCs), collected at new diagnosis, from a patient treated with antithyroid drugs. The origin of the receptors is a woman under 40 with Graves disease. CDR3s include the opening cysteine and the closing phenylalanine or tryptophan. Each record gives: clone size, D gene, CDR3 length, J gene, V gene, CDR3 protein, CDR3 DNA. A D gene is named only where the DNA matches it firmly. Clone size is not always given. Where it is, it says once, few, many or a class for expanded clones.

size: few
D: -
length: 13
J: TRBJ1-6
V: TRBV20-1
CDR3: CSARASHNSPLHF
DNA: TGCAGTGCTAGAGCGTCCCATAATTCACCCCTCCACTTT

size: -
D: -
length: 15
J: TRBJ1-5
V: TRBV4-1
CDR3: CASSQDLNRNQPQHF
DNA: TGCGCCAGCAGCCAAGATCTGAATCGGAATCAGCCCCAGCATTTT

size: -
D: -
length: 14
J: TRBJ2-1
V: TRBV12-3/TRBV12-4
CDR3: CASSSGFTGNEQFF
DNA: TGTGCCAGCAGTTCAGGGTTTACGGGCAATGAGCAGTTCTTC

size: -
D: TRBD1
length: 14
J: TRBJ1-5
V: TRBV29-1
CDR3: CSVRTGAPSQPQHF
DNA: TGCAGCGTTCGGACAGGGGCTCCTTCTCAGCCCCAGCATTTT

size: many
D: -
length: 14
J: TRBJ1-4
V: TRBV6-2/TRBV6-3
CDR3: CASSEMTEGEKLFF
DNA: TGTGCCAGCAGTGAAATGACGGAGGGTGAAAAACTGTTTTTT

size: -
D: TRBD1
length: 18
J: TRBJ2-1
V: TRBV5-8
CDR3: CASSLSFGQGASYNEQFF
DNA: TGTGCCAGCAGCTTGAGCTTTGGACAGGGAGCCTCCTACAATGAGCAGTTCTTC

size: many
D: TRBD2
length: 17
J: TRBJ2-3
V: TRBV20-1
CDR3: CSALTGLAGERTDTQYF
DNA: TGCAGTGCTCTAACGGGACTAGCGGGAGAGAGGACAGATACGCAGTATTTT

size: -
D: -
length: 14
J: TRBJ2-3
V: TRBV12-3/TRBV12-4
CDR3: CASSKPGTTDTQYF
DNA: TGTGCCAGCAGTAAACCCGGGACTACAGATACGCAGTATTTT

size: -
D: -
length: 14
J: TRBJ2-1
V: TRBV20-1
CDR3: CSARSRGAYNEQFF
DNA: TGCAGTGCTAGATCCAGGGGCGCCTACAATGAGCAGTTCTTC

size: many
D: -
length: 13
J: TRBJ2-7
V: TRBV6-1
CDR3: CASEAGWSYEQYF
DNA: TGTGCCAGCGAGGCGGGTTGGTCCTACGAGCAGTACTTC